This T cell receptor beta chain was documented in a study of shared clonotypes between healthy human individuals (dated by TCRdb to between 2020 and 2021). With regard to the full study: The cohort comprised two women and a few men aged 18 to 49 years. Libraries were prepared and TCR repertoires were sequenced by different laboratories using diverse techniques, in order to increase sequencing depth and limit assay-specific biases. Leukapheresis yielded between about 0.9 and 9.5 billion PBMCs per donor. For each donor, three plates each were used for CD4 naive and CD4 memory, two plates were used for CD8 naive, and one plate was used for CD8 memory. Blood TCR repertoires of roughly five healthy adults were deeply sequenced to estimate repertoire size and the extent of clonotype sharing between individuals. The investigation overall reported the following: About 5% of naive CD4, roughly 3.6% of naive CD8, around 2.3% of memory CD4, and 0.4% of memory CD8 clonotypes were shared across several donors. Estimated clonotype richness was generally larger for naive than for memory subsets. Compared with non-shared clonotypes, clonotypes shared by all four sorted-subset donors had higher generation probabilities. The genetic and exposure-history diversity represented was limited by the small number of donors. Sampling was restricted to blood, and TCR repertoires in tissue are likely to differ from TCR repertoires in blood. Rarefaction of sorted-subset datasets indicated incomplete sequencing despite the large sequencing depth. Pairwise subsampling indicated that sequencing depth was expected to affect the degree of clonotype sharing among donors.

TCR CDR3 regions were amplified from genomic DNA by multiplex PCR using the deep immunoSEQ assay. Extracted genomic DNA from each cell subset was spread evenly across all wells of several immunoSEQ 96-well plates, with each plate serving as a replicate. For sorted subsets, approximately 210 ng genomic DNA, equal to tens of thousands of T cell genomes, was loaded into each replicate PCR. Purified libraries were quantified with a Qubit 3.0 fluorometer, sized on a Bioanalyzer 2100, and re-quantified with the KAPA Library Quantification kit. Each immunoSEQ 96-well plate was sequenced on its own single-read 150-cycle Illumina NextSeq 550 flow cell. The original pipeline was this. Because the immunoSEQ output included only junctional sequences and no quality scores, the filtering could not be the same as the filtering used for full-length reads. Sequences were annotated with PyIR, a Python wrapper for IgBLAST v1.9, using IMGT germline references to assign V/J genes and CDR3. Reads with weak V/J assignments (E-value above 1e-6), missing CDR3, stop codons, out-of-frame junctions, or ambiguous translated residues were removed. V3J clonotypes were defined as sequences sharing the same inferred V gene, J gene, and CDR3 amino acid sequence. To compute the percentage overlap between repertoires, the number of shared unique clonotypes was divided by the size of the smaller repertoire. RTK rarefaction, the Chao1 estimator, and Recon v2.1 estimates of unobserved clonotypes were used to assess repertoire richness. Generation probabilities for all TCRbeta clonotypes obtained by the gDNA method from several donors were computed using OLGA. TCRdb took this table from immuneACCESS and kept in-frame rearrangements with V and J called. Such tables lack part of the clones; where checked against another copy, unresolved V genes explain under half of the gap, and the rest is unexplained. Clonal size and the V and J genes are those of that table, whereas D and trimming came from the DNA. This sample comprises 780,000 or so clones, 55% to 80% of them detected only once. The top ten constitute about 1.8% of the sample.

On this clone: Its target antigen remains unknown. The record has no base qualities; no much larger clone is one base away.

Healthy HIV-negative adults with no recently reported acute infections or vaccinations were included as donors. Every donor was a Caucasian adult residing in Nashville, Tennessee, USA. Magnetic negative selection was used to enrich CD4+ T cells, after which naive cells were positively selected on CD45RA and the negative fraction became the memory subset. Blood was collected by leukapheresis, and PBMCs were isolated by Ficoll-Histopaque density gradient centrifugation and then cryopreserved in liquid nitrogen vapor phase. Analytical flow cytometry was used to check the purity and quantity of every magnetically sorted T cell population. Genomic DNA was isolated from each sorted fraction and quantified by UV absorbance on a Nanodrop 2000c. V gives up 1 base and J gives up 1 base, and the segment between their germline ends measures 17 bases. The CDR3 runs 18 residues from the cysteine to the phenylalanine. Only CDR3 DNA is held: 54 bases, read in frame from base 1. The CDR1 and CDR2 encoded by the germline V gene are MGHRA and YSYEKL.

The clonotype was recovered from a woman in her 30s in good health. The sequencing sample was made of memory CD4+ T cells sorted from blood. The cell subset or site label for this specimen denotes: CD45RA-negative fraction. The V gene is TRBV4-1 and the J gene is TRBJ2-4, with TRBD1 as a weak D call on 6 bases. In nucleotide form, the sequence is TGCGCCAGCAGCCAAGGGGGGCAGGGGATGAGGGCCAAAAACATTCAGTACTTC. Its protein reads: CASSQGGQGMRAKNIQYF.